This T cell receptor (beta chain) was found in a study of CD8 T cells in Susac syndrome (dated by TCRdb to the late 2010s). Looking at the study overall: Whether CD8+ T cell activation and differentiation in Susac syndrome was antigen driven was tested using repertoire sequencing. CD8+ T cell repertoire clonality was compared between about a dozen healthy donors, some 14 Susac syndrome patients and 15 multiple sclerosis patients.

Comment on this clonotype: Its target antigen remains unknown. Qualities for individual bases were not recorded, and no much larger clone is one base off.

Peripheral blood CD8+ and CD4+ T cells from healthy donors, Susac syndrome patients and multiple sclerosis patients were profiled by high-throughput TCR beta sequencing. The multiple sclerosis controls were treatment-naive patients who had stable or active relapsing-remitting disease and met the revised McDonald criteria. Bulk CD8+ and CD4+ T cells were purified by magnetic negative isolation, while CD8+ TEMRA cells were enriched using FACS. Blood was collected in EDTA tubes and processed within 24 hours, with PBMCs isolated through density gradient centrifugation. PBMCs intended for TCR sequencing were cryopreserved in liquid nitrogen and were subsequently thawed in a 37 degrees C water bath. A purity of at least 90% was achieved for sorted or isolated CD4+, CD8+ and CD8+ TEMRA cells. RNA was extracted using the RNeasy kit, and about 0.5 to 1 ug of the RNA was reverse transcribed with random hexamers. The immunoSEQ multiplex PCR assay, covering 54 Vbeta and 13 Jbeta segments, was used to amplify TCR beta CDR3 regions. To correct PCR amplification bias, a synthetic template baseline was used for both primer optimization and computational correction. Per the authors' processing: Reads were assigned to V, D and J genes according to IMGT and analyzed in immunoSEQ Analyzer, with only productive sequences retained. Clonality was computed as one minus Shannon entropy normalized by log2 of the number of productive unique sequences. Public and private clones were assessed among the 100 most prevalent clones of each patient and control. A clone was defined as Susac-specific if it was absent from the healthy and MS cohorts, from over a thousand published viral clones and from other ImmuneACCESS disease sequences. The raw public data were reprocessed by TCRdb itself: fastp quality trimming at Q25, MiXCR clonotype calling, in-frame beta chains only. Each record represents a unique CDR3 protein, reported with the most common genes and DNA among its rows. The authors' filters were not applied to this entry. Recorded for this sample are around 130,000 distinct CDR3 sequences; about 90% of them occurred a single time. Together, the top ten hold about 0.23% of the sample.

Study-wide findings and limitations: The TCR sequencing and HLA analysis was acknowledged to have included a relatively small number of individuals.

A distance of 16 bases separates the germline ends of V and J, which lose 6 bases and 0 bases respectively. As encoded in the germline V gene, CDR1 is SQVTM while CDR2 is ANQGSEA. CDR3 length: 15 amino acids, cysteine to phenylalanine. CDR3 DNA is the only sequence kept; it has 45 bases, read in frame from the first base. Sequencing was performed on CD8+ T cells from PBMCs. This TCR was sampled from a human donor with multiple sclerosis. The receptor chain draws on TRBV29-1 and TRBJ2-3, and perhaps TRBD1 as D gene, on 5 matching bases. At the DNA level, the sequence is TGCAGCGTCGTACTTGGGGCCTCTAGCACAGATACGCAGTATTTT. The encoded protein is CSVVLGASSTDTQYF.